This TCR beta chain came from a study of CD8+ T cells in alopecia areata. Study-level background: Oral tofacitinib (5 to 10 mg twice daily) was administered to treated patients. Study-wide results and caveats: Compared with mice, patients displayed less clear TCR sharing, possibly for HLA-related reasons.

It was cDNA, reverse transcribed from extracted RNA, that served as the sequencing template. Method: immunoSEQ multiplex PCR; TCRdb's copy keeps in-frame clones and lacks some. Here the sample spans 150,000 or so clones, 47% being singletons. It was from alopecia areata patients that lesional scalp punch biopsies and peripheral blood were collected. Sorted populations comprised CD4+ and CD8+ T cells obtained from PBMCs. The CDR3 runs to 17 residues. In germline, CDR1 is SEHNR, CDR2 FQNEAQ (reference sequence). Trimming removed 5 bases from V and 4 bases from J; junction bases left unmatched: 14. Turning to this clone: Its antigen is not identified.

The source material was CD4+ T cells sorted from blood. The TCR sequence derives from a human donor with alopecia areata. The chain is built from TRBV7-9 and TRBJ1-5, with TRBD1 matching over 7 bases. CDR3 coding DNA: TGTGCCAGCAGCCAAACCAGGCCGGGACAGCTTAATCAGCCCCAGCATTTT. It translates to CASSQTRPGQLNQPQHF.